This T cell receptor (beta chain) was retrieved from a study of blood T cell repertoires in COVID-19. On the study more broadly: T cells, B-cell-depleted T cells, or PBMCs supplied cDNA or gDNA.

This table comes from immunoSEQ multiplex PCR, and its TCRdb copy is limited to in-frame clones, with some not included. Among about 160,000 clones listed, under 80% were seen once. Input material: peripheral blood. This clonotype originated in a man in his 70s with acute or convalescent COVID-19.

CDR3 amino acids: CASSYSGAASSYEQYF. The CDR3 DNA reads as TGTGCCAGCAGTTACTCAGGGGCGGCGAGCTCCTACGAGCAGTACTTC. This rearrangement joins TRBV6-5 to TRBJ2-7; D possibly corresponds to TRBD1 (5 bases). The germline V gene encodes CDR1 MNHEY and CDR2 SVGAGI. There are 16 residues in the CDR3. Trimming pared 0 bases from V and 0 bases from J, leaving 12 bases between.